This T cell receptor beta chain was observed in a study of T-cell memory formation after mild COVID-19. Points from the study as a whole: Mostly located in CM and EM were contracting CD4+ clones, with contracting CD8+ clones located in EMRA.

After 5'RACE with constant-segment primers, TCR alpha and TCR beta cDNA libraries carrying sample barcodes and UMIs were obtained. TCRdb redid the calling of the 5' RACE reads with MiXCR, one entry per CDR3 protein. The sample has around 340,000 distinct CDR3 sequences; around 21% are singletons. As to this clonotype: What it binds is not known.

This TCR came from an adult woman who had mild COVID-19 (a few samples of this study predate the infection). Cell type and time point are not known. Input material: PBMCs or a T cell subset sorted from them (not recorded which).

The chain's CDR3 is CASSPNIAGAQETQYF. DNA of the CDR3: TGCGCCAGCAGCCCTAATATAGCGGGAGCCCAAGAGACCCAGTACTTC. The chain employs TRBV5-1 and TRBJ2-5, with 9 bases identical to TRBD2. The germline V gene encodes CDR1 SGHRS and CDR2 YFSETQ. Germline trimming cut 4 bases from V and 1 base from J; bases unmatched to any gene: 8. The CDR3 has 16 residues. The variable domain in full, completed from reference TRBV5-1 and TRBJ2-5, reads KAGVTQTPRYLIKTRGQQVTLSCSPISGHRSVSWYQQTPGQGLQFLFEYFSETQRNKGNFPGRFSGRQFSNSRSEMNVSTLELGDSALYLCASSPNIAGAQETQYFGPGTRLLVL.